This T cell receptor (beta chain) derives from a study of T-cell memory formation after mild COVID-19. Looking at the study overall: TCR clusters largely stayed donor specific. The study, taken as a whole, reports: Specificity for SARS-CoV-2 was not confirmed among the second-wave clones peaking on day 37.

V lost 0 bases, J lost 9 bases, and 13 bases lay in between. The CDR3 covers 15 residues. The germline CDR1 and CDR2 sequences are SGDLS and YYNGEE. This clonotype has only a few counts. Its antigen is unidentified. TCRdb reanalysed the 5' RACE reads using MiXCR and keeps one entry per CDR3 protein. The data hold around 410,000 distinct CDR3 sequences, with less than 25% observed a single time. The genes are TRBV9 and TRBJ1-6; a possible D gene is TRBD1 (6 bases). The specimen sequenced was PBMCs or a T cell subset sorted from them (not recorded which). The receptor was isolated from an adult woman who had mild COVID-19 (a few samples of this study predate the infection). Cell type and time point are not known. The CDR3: CASSVESGVSSPLHF. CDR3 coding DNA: TGTGCCAGCAGCGTAGAGTCAGGGGTAAGTTCACCCCTCCACTTT.